The 24 T cell receptor beta chains listed next were all sequenced from one sample in a study of identical twins. TCRdb called the 5' RACE reads again in MiXCR, with one record for every CDR3 protein. The sample contains 200,000 to 250,000 distinct CDR3 sequences, about 7.5% of which appear only once. These data were likewise used in another study, on yellow fever vaccine responses in identical twins.

Input material: memory (CD45RO+) T cells sorted from blood. The receptors were gathered from a woman between 18 and 29 years old in good health.

The chain couples TRBV6-5 to TRBJ1-5, with unresolved D. The CDR3 is made up of 15 amino acids. Germline values: CDR1 MNHEY, CDR2 SVGAGI. The V end was cut by 2 bases, the J end by 3 bases, with 11 bases between. The CDR3 DNA is TGTGCCAGCAGTTACGCCCCAACCGACAATCAGCCCCAGCATTTT. Translating it yields CASSYAPTDNQPQHF.

The chain employs TRBV4-2 and TRBJ1-5; tentative D call: TRBD1 (5 bases). The CDR3 consists of 13 residues. Germline V gene lookup returns CDR1 LGHNA and CDR2 YNFKEQ. V was cut by 2 bases and J by 4 bases, with 6 bases left in between. DNA of the CDR3: TGTGCCAGCAGCCAACCAGGGAATCAGCCCCAGCATTTT. Translating it yields CASSQPGNQPQHF.

In this sample, this clonotype turned up a few times. This rearrangement joins TRBV19 to TRBJ1-5; 10 nucleotides match TRBD1. Germline CDR1 LNHDA, CDR2 SQIVND (reference sequence). The V and J ends lost 3 bases and 7 bases, in that order; junction bases with no gene match: 6. This CDR3 has 15 amino acids. CDR3 in DNA: TGTGCCAGTAGTATGGCGACAGGGGGCAGCCAGCCCCAGCATTTT. It is translated as CASSMATGGSQPQHF.

J is TRBJ2-5 and V is TRBV11-2; maybe TRBD2 (6 bases). The V gene lost 3 bases and the J gene lost 4 bases, with 12 bases spanning the gap. From germline, CDR1 is SGHAT and CDR2 FQNNGV. The CDR3 is 14 amino acids. As DNA, the CDR3 is TGTGCCAGCAGCTTCCCTAGCGTGCGAGAGACCCAGTACTTC. Translated, it gives CASSFPSVRETQYF.

The J gene is TRBJ2-5, the V gene TRBV20-1, with D tentatively TRBD1 or TRBD2 (5 bases each). Looked up from germline, CDR1 is DFQATT and CDR2 is SNEGSKA (reference sequence). The CDR3 consists of 14 residues. V lost 0 bases, J lost 6 bases, and 14 bases lay in between. CDR3 nucleotide sequence: TGCAGTGCTAGAGATCCAAGGGGAGCAAAGACCCAGTACTTC. Protein sequence: CSARDPRGAKTQYF.

This clonotype was observed a few times. The chain combines TRBV18 with TRBJ1-2; the D is unclear. Trimming left V 0 bases short and J 6 bases short, with 11 bases between. CDR3 size: 14 residues. Germline V lookup: CDR1 KGHSH, CDR2 LQKENI. This CDR3 reads CASSPPSLEHGYTF. For the CDR3, the DNA is TGTGCCAGCTCACCACCTTCGTTGGAACATGGCTACACCTTC.

The chain combines TRBV12-3 or TRBV12-4 with TRBJ2-7; TRBD1 matches at 12 bases. V dropped 5 bases and J dropped 5; count of bases not matched to a gene: 10. This CDR3 region has 16 residues. CDR3 region: CASSLLGDRGQNEQYF. As DNA, the CDR3 is TGTGCCAGCAGTCTCCTTGGGGACAGGGGGCAAAACGAGCAGTACTTC.

This clonotype was seen ten or more times. The rearrangement links TRBV7-2 to TRBJ1-3; 8 bases line up with TRBD1. With 3 bases clipped from V and 4 bases from J, the junction kept 11 bases outside the gene matches. The CDR3 extends over 17 amino acids. CDR1 and CDR2 (germline): SGHTA, FQGNSA. CDR3 bases: TGTGCCAGCAGCTTGTTAAACCAGGGGGCGTGGGGAAACACCATATATTTT. This gives the protein CASSLLNQGAWGNTIYF. The full variable domain, completed using reference TRBV7-2 and TRBJ1-3, is GAGVSQSPSNKVTEKGKDVELRCDPISGHTALYWYRQSLGQGLEFLIYFQGNSAPDKSGLPSDRFSAERTGGSVSTLTIQRTQQEDSAVYLCASSLLNQGAWGNTIYFGEGSWLTVV.

This clonotype was seen only a few times. J is TRBJ1-1 and V is TRBV29-1, with D unresolved. V was pared by 7 bases and J by 6 bases, with 21 bases between. The germline V gene encodes CDR1 SQVTM and CDR2 ANQGSEA. The CDR3 consists of 14 residues. The CDR3 loop is CSARFEHTESEAFF. CDR3 DNA: TGCAGCGCCCGCTTTGAACATACAGAATCTGAAGCTTTCTTT. The entire variable domain, with the rest obtained from reference TRBV29-1 and TRBJ1-1, is as follows: SAVISQKPSRDICQRGTSLTIQCQVDSQVTMMFWYRQQPGQSLTLIATANQGSEATYESGFVIDKFPISRPNLTFSTLTVSNMSPEDSSIYLCSARFEHTESEAFFGQGTRLTVV.

V and J are TRBV19 and TRBJ1-1; the match to TRBD1 covers 7 bases. Germline CDR1 and CDR2: LNHDA and SQIVND (reference sequence). The ends lost 6 bases at V and 1 base at J; junction bases unmatched: 11. The CDR3 covers 16 residues. In nucleotides, the CDR3 is TGTGCCAGTAGCCTGGACAGGCCCCTAGGGAACACTGAAGCTTTCTTT. It specifies CASSLDRPLGNTEAFF.

V is TRBV6-2 or TRBV6-3 and J is TRBJ1-1; no definite D call. V dropped 2 bases and J dropped 7 bases, with 11 bases sitting between them. CDR1 is MNHEY and CDR2 is SVGEGT in the germline V gene. The CDR3 totals 13 residues. The CDR3 reads CASSYLRPSEAFF. Written as DNA, the CDR3 is TGTGCCAGCAGTTACCTCCGCCCCAGTGAAGCTTTCTTT.

This clonotype has more than one count but fewer than ten. The J gene is TRBJ2-5, the V gene TRBV7-9, with 8 nucleotides matching TRBD1. V shed 0 bases and J 4 bases; nucleotides not matched to a gene: 4. The CDR3 totals 15 residues. Germline CDR1 is SEHNR and CDR2 is FQNEAQ (reference sequence). The CDR3 region is CASSLATGGRETQYF. CDR3 sequence (DNA): TGTGCCAGCAGCTTAGCCACAGGGGGACGAGAGACCCAGTACTTC.

This clonotype has ten or more counts. This chain joins TRBV7-2 and TRBJ2-1, with a weak D call TRBD1 (5 bases). V was clipped by 3 bases and J by 3 bases, with 6 bases between them. Germline CDR1 and CDR2: SGHTA and FQGNSA. This CDR3 is built from 13 residues. The CDR3 sequence is CASSFDSYNEQFF. The DNA of the CDR3 is TGTGCCAGCAGCTTTGACAGCTACAATGAGCAGTTCTTC.

The chain links TRBV7-3 to TRBJ2-1; D remains ambiguous. CDR1 and CDR2 (germline): SGHTA, FQGTGA. Trimming stripped 1 base from V and 13 bases from J, with 14 bases between. The CDR3 covers 13 residues. CDR3: CASSLKLLTPQFF. The DNA of the CDR3 is TGTGCCAGCAGCTTAAAATTGCTGACTCCCCAGTTCTTC.

This clonotype was found many times. This chain connects TRBV5-6 to TRBJ2-5, with 10 bases aligning to TRBD1. The CDR3 has 17 residues. Germline V gene data show CDR1 as SGHDT and CDR2 as YYEEEE. J gave up 5 bases and V 1 base, and 11 bases lay outside the gene matches. CDR3 in amino acids: CASSLLNGQGESETQYF. CDR3 nucleotides: TGTGCCAGCAGCTTGCTTAATGGACAGGGGGAGTCGGAGACCCAGTACTTC.

The table lists this clonotype with many counts. The V gene is TRBV20-1, the J gene TRBJ2-3; 9 nucleotides match TRBD2. The CDR3 consists of 16 residues. Germline CDR1 reads DFQATT; CDR2 reads SNEGSKA (reference sequence). Trimming removed 2 bases from V and 2 bases from J; junction bases left unmatched: 8. CDR3 residues: CSARRTSVFDTDTQYF. CDR3 DNA: TGCAGTGCTAGACGGACTAGCGTTTTCGACACAGATACGCAGTATTTT.

This clonotype was seen at least ten times. The chain recombines TRBV5-1 with TRBJ1-6; 10 bases align to TRBD1. Germline V gives CDR1 SGHRS, CDR2 YFSETQ. Losses at the gene ends were 0 bases for V and 6 bases for J; bases not matched to a gene: 3. This CDR3 region has 16 residues. CDR3: CASSLGQGASNSPLHF. CDR3 in DNA: TGCGCCAGCAGCTTGGGACAGGGGGCGAGTAATTCACCCCTCCACTTT.

This chain links TRBV5-8 with TRBJ2-7; 11 nucleotides match TRBD1. Unmatched junction bases numbered 8, after V lost 0 bases and J lost 9 bases. This CDR3 comprises 15 residues. The germline V gene has CDR1 SGHTS and CDR2 YDEGEE. The DNA of the CDR3 is TGTGCCAGCAGCTTGGCCGGGACAGGGGGTGTTCGGCAGTACTTC. It specifies CASSLAGTGGVRQYF.

J is TRBJ2-2 and V is TRBV20-1; 7 bases are a match to TRBD2. The ends lost 0 bases at V and 1 base at J; junction bases unmatched: 2. The CDR3 sequence is 15 residues long. CDR1 and CDR2 (germline): DFQATT, SNEGSKA (reference sequence). CDR3 residues: CSAREGGWNTGELFF. CDR3 bases: TGCAGTGCTAGAGAGGGGGGGTGGAACACCGGGGAGCTGTTTTTT.

This clonotype was detected a few times. CDR3 sequence reads: CASSLARLVGELFF. In nucleotides, the CDR3 is TGTGCCAGCAGTTTAGCCCGACTTGTCGGGGAGCTGTTTTTT. The chain is built from TRBV12-3 or TRBV12-4 and TRBJ2-2; no clear D. This CDR3 is built from 14 residues. V was pared by 0 bases and J by 7 bases, with 9 bases between.

The chain employs TRBV20-1 and TRBJ2-7; 9 nucleotides agree with TRBD1. CDR1 is DFQATT and CDR2 is SNEGSKA in the germline V gene (reference sequence). CDR3 length: 13 amino acids. The J segment lost 3 bases and the V segment lost 3 bases, leaving 3 bases of the junction unmatched. The chain's CDR3 is CSASRDRDYEQYF. CDR3 bases: TGCAGTGCTAGCCGGGACAGGGACTACGAGCAGTACTTC.

This clonotype appeared a few times. The chain employs TRBV11-2 and TRBJ2-7, with 7 bases aligning to TRBD1. The CDR3 extends over 19 amino acids. V lost 5 bases, J lost 0 bases, and 19 bases stayed unmatched. Germline CDR1 reads SGHAT; CDR2 reads FQNNGV. In nucleotides, the CDR3 is TGTGCCAGCAGCGAGTCCAAGTTGAGGGGGCAATGGAACTCCTACGAGCAGTACTTC. This gives the protein CASSESKLRGQWNSYEQYF.

This rearrangement joins TRBV7-9 to TRBJ2-7; 7 bases align to TRBD2. Germline assignment: CDR1 SEHNR and CDR2 FQNEAQ (reference sequence). The V segment lost 3 bases and the J segment 6 bases; nucleotides outside the gene matches: 5. There are 13 residues in the CDR3. The CDR3 DNA reads as TGTGCCAGCAGCTTTCCTGGCGGGGGCGAGCAGTACTTC. Its protein is CASSFPGGGEQYF. Based on the CDR3 plus reference TRBV7-9 and TRBJ2-7, the full variable domain is DTGVSQNPRHKITKRGQNVTFRCDPISEHNRLYWYRQTLGQGPEFLTYFQNEAQLEKSRLLSDRFSAERPKGSFSTLEIQRTEQGDSAMYLCASSFPGGGEQYFGPGTRLTVT.

At least ten counts were recorded for this clonotype. The chain recombines TRBV28 with TRBJ2-5; D is perhaps TRBD1 or TRBD2 (5 bases each). The CDR3 loop spans 13 amino acids. Germline V gene sequence: CDR1 MDHEN, CDR2 SYDVKM. V gave up 7 bases and J gave up 4 bases, with 13 bases separating them. The CDR3 spells CASTPPGRETQYF. Written as DNA, the CDR3 is TGTGCCAGCACTCCCCCAGGGAGAGAGACCCAGTACTTC.